One T cell receptor (beta chain) is described in this entry. The data were obtained in a study of blood T cell repertoires in COVID-19. On the study more broadly: The origin of the acute and convalescent COVID-19 samples was the United States, Italy and Spain. PBMCs, B-cell-depleted T cells, or T cells provided the cDNA or gDNA that made up the material.

As processed by the authors: The authors estimated nucleated cell counts from reference gene primer amplification. Generated by immunoSEQ multiplex PCR, the TCRdb table keeps only in-frame clones and is missing some. V and J calls and clone size come straight from that table; D and trimming were deduced from the DNA. The repertoire consists of about 60,000 clones, with 83% occurring once and the leading ten covering about 9.4%. Trimming pared 3 bases from V and 5 bases from J, leaving 5 bases between. There are 11 residues in the CDR3. The germline V gene has CDR1 KGHSH and CDR2 LQKENI. The rearrangement joins TRBV18 to TRBJ2-7; the D is unclear. This TCR was sampled from a man between 50 and 59 years old with COVID-19, enrolled during active disease. Source material: peripheral blood. The CDR3 DNA follows: TGTGCCAGCTCACCCCCCAACGAGCAGTACTTC. Translation gives CASSPPNEQYF.